These 10 T cell receptor beta chains share one sample of origin, sequenced in a study of blood T cell repertoires in COVID-19. Assay: immunoSEQ multiplex PCR; the TCRdb copy retains only in-frame clones and omits some. Counted here are about 280,000 clones, roughly 90% occurring once; the ten biggest clones make up about 1.5%. Specimen: PBMCs or T cells enriched from blood (not recorded which). The receptors derive from a young woman with acute COVID-19.

The V call is TRBV7-8, the J call TRBJ1-5; D is undetermined. Trimming took off 4 bases at V and 6 bases at J, with 13 bases between the two ends. The germline CDR1 and CDR2 sequences are SGHVS and FQNEAQ. The CDR3 spans 14 residues. The CDR3 sequence is CASSSMTGIQPQHF. DNA of the CDR3: TGTGCCAGCAGCTCTATGACCGGGATTCAGCCCCAGCATTTT.

The chain recombines TRBV27 with TRBJ1-2; 7 positions match TRBD1. Losses at the gene ends were 5 bases for V and 2 bases for J; bases not matched to a gene: 2. The CDR3 consists of 13 residues. In germline, CDR1 is MNHEY, CDR2 SMNVEV (reference sequence). As DNA, the CDR3 is TGTGCCAGCAGTCAGACAGGGAACTATGGCTACACCTTC. Protein sequence: CASSQTGNYGYTF.

V gene TRBV4-3 combines with J gene TRBJ1-2; maybe TRBD1 (5 bases). Trimming removed 0 bases from V and 1 base from J, with 9 bases in between. CDR3 length equals 15 residues. Germline lookup yields CDR1 LGHNA and CDR2 YSLEER. CDR3 region: CASSQDRAHNYGYTF. CDR3 sequence (DNA): TGCGCCAGCAGCCAAGACAGGGCGCATAACTATGGCTACACCTTC.

CDR3 sequence: CASSVGQMNTEAFF. Here the CDR3 DNA reads TGTGCCAGCAGCGTAGGACAGATGAACACTGAAGCTTTCTTT. The V call is TRBV5-4, the J call TRBJ1-1; D is possibly TRBD1 (6 bases). This CDR3 contains 14 residues. Looked up from germline, CDR1 is SGHNT and CDR2 is YYREEE (reference sequence). V was cut by 4 bases and J by 0 bases, with 10 bases left in between.

The chain has TRBV7-9 and TRBJ1-1, with 10 positions matching TRBD1. The junction had 7 bases not matched to a gene; V was cut back by 5 bases and J by 4 bases. This CDR3 contains 15 residues. In germline, CDR1 is SEHNR, CDR2 FQNEAQ (reference sequence). CDR3 protein: CASSPRQGAGTEAFF. The CDR3 bases are TGTGCCAGCAGCCCACGACAGGGGGCTGGCACTGAAGCTTTCTTT.

In this sample, this clone turned up a few times. The chain links TRBV7-3 to TRBJ2-3; tentatively, D is TRBD1 (5 bases). The V end lost 4 bases, the J end lost 3 bases, and 20 bases lay between the germline ends. The CDR3 consists of 17 residues. Germline-derived CDR1 and CDR2 are SGHTA and FQGTGA. The CDR3 region has the DNA TGTGCCAGCAGCTCCTACCTGTGGGCCAGGGAAACAGATACGCAGTATTTT. Amino acids: CASSSYLWARETDTQYF.

The chain combines TRBV7-9 with TRBJ1-2, with 9 bases that match TRBD1. The CDR3 covers 15 residues. Germline V gene data show CDR1 as SEHNR and CDR2 as FQNEAQ (reference sequence). The ends lost 3 bases at V and 2 bases at J; junction bases unmatched: 4. The CDR3 DNA follows: TGTGCCAGCAGCTTTGGGACAGGGTGGAACTATGGCTACACCTTC. Protein sequence: CASSFGTGWNYGYTF.

The chain carries TRBV19 and TRBJ1-2, with D unresolved. Germline V gene lookup returns CDR1 LNHDA and CDR2 SQIVND (reference sequence). This CDR3 has 15 amino acids. V was pared by 2 bases and J by 8 bases, with 18 bases between. The DNA for the CDR3 is TGTGCCAGTAGTATAAGTATCGGGGTTTCGGGCGGCTACACCTTC. Protein sequence: CASSISIGVSGGYTF.

The chain carries TRBV6-2 or TRBV6-3 and TRBJ1-4; TRBD1 matches at 7 bases. With 0 bases clipped from V and 4 bases from J, the junction kept 5 bases outside the gene matches. This CDR3 contains 16 residues. Germline CDR1 MNHEY, CDR2 SVGEGT. CDR3 nucleotide sequence: TGTGCCAGCAGTTACTCCGGGACAGCGTTTAATGAAAAACTGTTTTTT. Protein sequence: CASSYSGTAFNEKLFF.

The chain uses TRBV5-1 and TRBJ2-1; 7 bases fit TRBD1. Germline-derived CDR1 and CDR2 are SGHRS and YFSETQ. After removal of 0 bases from V and 2 bases from J, the junction contained 5 bases not matched to a gene. The CDR3 consists of 16 residues. CDR3 protein: CASSLVQGVTYNEQFF. CDR3 DNA sequence: TGCGCCAGCAGCTTGGTGCAGGGGGTTACCTACAATGAGCAGTTCTTC. The variable domain in full, completed from reference TRBV5-1 and TRBJ2-1, reads KAGVTQTPRYLIKTRGQQVTLSCSPISGHRSVSWYQQTPGQGLQFLFEYFSETQRNKGNFPGRFSGRQFSNSRSEMNVSTLELGDSALYLCASSLVQGVTYNEQFFGPGTRLTVL.